One sample yielded the 15 T cell receptor beta chains listed below, sequenced in a study of blood T cells in healthy people across ages. With a J-beta primer mix and a sample-barcoded 5' primer, a second PCR ran roughly 6 to 12 cycles. TCRdb itself ran the 5' RACE reads through MiXCR, one entry per CDR3 protein. The table includes under 700,000 distinct CDR3 sequences, approximately 25% detected once. This same sample was also taken into another study, of T cells of mothers and their children.

The material sequenced was blood. These receptors came from a boy younger than 18 in good health.

The chain has TRBV4-2 and TRBJ2-7; D remains ambiguous. V was shortened by 0 bases and J by 0 bases, with 12 bases between the two germline ends. The germline V gene encodes CDR1 LGHNA and CDR2 YNFKEQ. There are 16 residues in the CDR3. The CDR3 reads CASSQDAELLSYEQYF. The CDR3 DNA is TGTGCCAGCAGCCAAGATGCGGAGCTTCTCTCCTACGAGCAGTACTTC.

The chain has TRBV7-8 and TRBJ2-7; D gene unclear. V was pared by 1 base and J by 3 bases, with 10 bases between. The CDR3 extends over 14 amino acids. The V gene's germline CDR1 is SGHVS and CDR2 FQNEAQ. The DNA of the CDR3 is TGTGCCAGCAGCTTAGGTTTAGGTCTCTACGAGCAGTACTTC. This sequence encodes CASSLGLGLYEQYF.

The rearrangement joins TRBV21-1 to TRBJ2-7. TRBV21-1 is given as a pseudogene. This CDR3 comprises 17 residues. CDR3: CASSKGLRSGNSYEQYF. CDR3 bases: TGTGCCAGCAGCAAAGGTTTACGATCCGGGAACTCCTACGAGCAGTACTTC.

Points on this clonotype: A much larger clonotype is one base distant, so this may be a read error. This chain uses TRBV7-6 with TRBJ1-3, with D hard to call. The CDR3 consists of 12 residues. Germline CDR1 SGHVS, CDR2 FNYEAQ. The CDR3 here is CASSLEGNTIHF. CDR3 bases: TGTGCCAGCAGCTTAGAAGGAAACACCATACATTTT.

The V and J genes are TRBV7-9 and TRBJ1-4; D ambiguous. Germline loops: CDR1 SEHNR, CDR2 FQNEAQ (reference sequence). Trimming left V 5 bases short and J 7 bases short, with 11 bases between. The CDR3 spans 13 residues. CDR3 residues: CASSPITGEKLFF. The CDR3 nucleotides read TGTGCCAGCAGCCCGATAACGGGTGAAAAACTGTTTTTT.

This clonotype occurred a few times. This chain links TRBV4-3 with TRBJ2-3; TRBD2 might be the D (5 bases). The germline V gene encodes CDR1 LGHNA and CDR2 YSLEER. CDR3 length: 15 amino acids. V gave up 0 bases and J gave up 4 bases, with 11 bases separating them. CDR3 in amino acids: CASSQESGLADTQYF. Written as DNA, the CDR3 is TGCGCCAGCAGCCAAGAATCGGGGTTGGCAGATACGCAGTATTTT.

This clonotype was recorded a few times. This chain links TRBV11-1 with TRBJ2-5; TRBD1 aligns across 10 bases. Germline-derived CDR1 and CDR2 are SGHAT and FQDESV (reference sequence). With 5 bases clipped from V and 4 bases from J, the junction kept 4 bases outside the gene matches. The CDR3 length is 14 residues. CDR3 sequence (DNA): TGTGCCAGCAGCCGAAGGGACAGGGGAGAGACCCAGTACTTC. This translates into CASSRRDRGETQYF.

V and J are TRBV5-1 and TRBJ2-2, with TRBD1 matching over 12 bases. V was pared by 7 bases and J by 4 bases, with 8 bases of the junction left unmatched. The CDR3 covers 16 residues. Germline V gene data show CDR1 as SGHRS and CDR2 as YFSETQ. CDR3 region: CASGSGQGASTGELFF. The DNA for the CDR3 is TGCGCCAGCGGTTCGGGACAGGGGGCTTCCACCGGGGAGCTGTTTTTT.

For this clonotype: At one of its ends the junction is not consistent with the germline gene, which may arise from a read error. The chain is built from TRBV5-6 and TRBJ2-1; TRBD2 matches 14 bases. The CDR3 runs to 13 residues. The V gene's germline CDR1 is SGHDT and CDR2 YYEEEE. The CDR3 here is CASSWGLAGAPIF. CDR3 DNA sequence: TGTGCCAGCAGTTGGGGACTAGCGGGAGCACCAATCTTC.

This chain joins TRBV19 and TRBJ2-1, with a possible D match to TRBD2 (6 bases). The end of the DNA fits TRBJ2-5 better, so the J call may be wrong. This CDR3 is 14 amino acids long. CDR1 and CDR2 from the germline V gene are LNHDA and SQIVND (reference sequence). CDR3 in amino acids: CASRTRDLQETQYF. CDR3 bases: TGTGCCAGTAGAACGCGGGACTTACAGGAGACCCAGTACTTC.

The gene calls are TRBV7-9 and TRBJ1-4, with a weak D call TRBD1 (6 bases). Germline values: CDR1 SEHNR, CDR2 FQNEAQ (reference sequence). The CDR3 has 17 amino acids. The germline V and J ends were trimmed by 1 base and 5 bases, with 17 bases remaining between them. CDR3 sequence (DNA): TGTGCCAGCAGCTTAGGATGGACCGGGGACACCAATGAAAAACTGTTTTTT. This translates into CASSLGWTGDTNEKLFF.

This clonotype has just a few counts. The chain uses TRBV20-1 and TRBJ2-5; TRBD2 might be the D (6 bases). The J call could be wrong; TRBJ2-7 is a better fit for the DNA end. The CDR3 contains 14 residues. Germline CDR1 is DFQATT and CDR2 is SNEGSKA (reference sequence). CDR3 amino acids: CSARPRDSSYEQYF. The DNA of the CDR3 is TGCAGTGCTAGGCCCCGGGACTCCTCATACGAGCAGTACTTC.

The sample holds a few counts of this clonotype. This chain connects TRBV14 to TRBJ2-5; perhaps TRBD1 as D (7 bases). The CDR3 is 16 residues long. Germline loops: CDR1 SGHDN, CDR2 FVKESK. V was trimmed by 1 base and J by 5 bases, leaving 17 bases between them. The chain's CDR3 is CASSQGRQGGVETQYF. CDR3 DNA: TGTGCCAGCAGCCAAGGTCGACAGGGAGGAGTGGAGACCCAGTACTTC.

This chain uses TRBV7-2 with TRBJ2-1; D remains unclear. Looked up from germline, CDR1 is SGHTA and CDR2 is FQGNSA. V dropped 1 base and J dropped 7 bases, with 5 bases sitting between them. This CDR3 region has 12 residues. The CDR3 loop reads CASSLGMNEQFF. As DNA, the CDR3 is TGTGCCAGCAGCTTAGGGATGAATGAGCAGTTCTTC.

V gene TRBV7-9 combines with J gene TRBJ1-1; D perhaps matches TRBD1 (6 bases). CDR3 size: 18 residues. Germline V CDR1 and CDR2: SEHNR, FQNEAQ (reference sequence). Trimming shortened V by 2 bases and J by 4 bases, and 23 bases separated the two germline ends. CDR3 region: CASSLQAYRDSQGTEAFF. Written as DNA, the CDR3 is TGTGCCAGCAGCTTACAAGCCTACAGGGACTCCCAGGGCACTGAAGCTTTCTTT.